This T cell receptor (beta chain) was retrieved from a study of blood T cell repertoires in COVID-19. Study-level background: From the United States, Italy and Spain came samples of acute and convalescent COVID-19. Nucleic acid was either cDNA or gDNA, and it came from T cells, B-cell-depleted T cells, or PBMCs.

Authors' analysis steps: Amplification of reference gene primers was used by the study to estimate nucleated cell counts. Some clones are missing from TCRdb's copy, which holds only in-frame ones; the method was immunoSEQ multiplex PCR. V and J calls and clone size are given by that table; D and trimming were obtained from the DNA. The sample lists more than 200,000 clones; around nine tenths were seen once. The V end lost 1 base, the J end lost 4 bases, and 10 bases lay between the germline ends. Looked up from germline, CDR1 is LGHDT and CDR2 is YNNKEL (reference sequence). This CDR3 contains 15 residues. This clone was counted a single time.

The J gene is TRBJ2-2, the V gene TRBV3-1 (or the pseudogene TRBV3-2); D may be TRBD2 (6 bases). The specimen was peripheral blood. The sequence came from a woman aged 55-75 years with acute or convalescent COVID-19. The CDR3 nucleotides are TGTGCCAGCAGCCAAGGTGTTAGCGGCACCGGGGAGCTGTTTTTT. Translation gives CASSQGVSGTGELFF.